The 8 T cell receptor beta chains below come from one sample, sequenced in a study of cytomegalovirus exposure and HLA in healthy donors. Profiling relied on immunoSEQ multiplex PCR, and the TCRdb table lists in-frame clones only, not all of them. This table holds tens of thousands of clones, roughly 90% found once. The sequencing sample was made of PBMCs. The receptor set was obtained from a young woman in good health and CMV-seronegative.

V and J are TRBV2 and TRBJ2-2; D is possibly TRBD2 (5 bases). This CDR3 comprises 14 residues. Trimming took 7 bases from V and 4 from J, leaving 13 bases between them. CDR1 is SNHLY and CDR2 is FYNNEI in the germline V gene. CDR3 DNA sequence: TGTGCCAGCACGGGGTCCTGGAGCACCGGGGAGCTGTTTTTT. It is translated as CASTGSWSTGELFF.

In DNA form, the CDR3 reads TGTGCCAGCAGTACGACCAGGCCTGGAAACACCATATATTTT. This sequence encodes CASSTTRPGNTIYF. The chain uses TRBV4-2 and TRBJ1-3; D unresolved. CDR1 and CDR2 (germline): LGHNA, YNFKEQ. Deletions cut 6 bases from V and 2 bases from J, with 11 bases between. This CDR3 spans 14 amino acids.

Remarks on this clone: The junction departs from the called germline gene at one end, perhaps through a read error. This chain links TRBV6-5 with TRBJ1-1; D remains ambiguous. The V gene's germline CDR1 is MNHEY and CDR2 SVGAGI. The CDR3 contains 12 residues. This CDR3 is CTSSPGETEAFF. CDR3 DNA sequence: TGTACCAGCAGCCCTGGGGAGACTGAAGCTTTCTTT.

This clone was seen a single time. The genes are TRBV28 and TRBJ2-2, with 7 bases identical to TRBD1. CDR3 length: 14 residues. Germline-derived CDR1 and CDR2 are MDHEN and SYDVKM. The V gene end was trimmed by 6 bases and the J gene end by 3 bases; junction bases not matched to a gene: 4. The CDR3 here is CASSPGTDTGELFF. CDR3 coding DNA: TGTGCCAGCAGCCCCGGGACAGACACCGGGGAGCTGTTTTTT.

The chain joins TRBV28 to TRBJ2-3; 10 bases map to TRBD1. The germline V gene has CDR1 MDHEN and CDR2 SYDVKM. V dropped 4 bases and J dropped 2; count of bases not matched to a gene: 6. The CDR3 totals 16 residues. CDR3: CASSSGGQGNTDTQYF. CDR3 coding DNA: TGTGCCAGCAGTTCCGGGGGACAGGGGAACACAGATACGCAGTATTTT.

The chain combines TRBV18 with TRBJ1-1; a weak D match, TRBD1 (5 bases). CDR1 is KGHSH, CDR2 LQKENI, per germline. The CDR3 totals 15 residues. V lost 0 bases to trimming and J lost 0 bases, with 8 bases between them. CDR3 residues: CASSPPKDMNTEAFF. As DNA, the CDR3 is TGTGCCAGCTCACCACCTAAGGACATGAACACTGAAGCTTTCTTT.

The chain employs TRBV30 and TRBJ1-4; TRBD1 agrees at 10 bases. The V and J ends lost 3 bases and 4 bases, in that order; junction bases with no gene match: 5. In germline, CDR1 is GTSNPN, CDR2 SVGIG (reference sequence). This CDR3 contains 15 residues. CDR3 in DNA: TGTGCCTGGAGGCGGACAGGGGGACTTAATGAAAAACTGTTTTTT. Protein sequence: CAWRRTGGLNEKLFF.

J is TRBJ2-7 and V is TRBV29-1, with D possibly TRBD1 on 6 matching bases. Trimming took off 5 bases at V and 1 base at J, with 15 bases between the two ends. This CDR3 has 14 amino acids. CDR1 SQVTM and CDR2 ANQGSEA come from the germline V gene. The CDR3 here is CSVLPLDRSYEQYF. Written as DNA, the CDR3 is TGCAGCGTTTTACCCTTGGACAGATCCTACGAGCAGTACTTC.